Below are 19 T cell receptor beta chains sequenced from a single sample in a study of OX40 agonist ivuxolimab in advanced cancers. Only in-frame clones appear in the TCRdb table, and some are missing; sequencing was by immunoSEQ multiplex PCR. The repertoire consists of about 44,000 clones, with approximately 85% occurring once and the leading ten covering roughly a sixth. This sample comprised CD4+ or CD8+ T cells sorted from blood, obtained in a trial of the OX40 agonist ivuxolimab. The receptor source for this set is an adult with an advanced solid tumor such as melanoma, head and neck, liver or kidney cancer.

Here the CDR3 reads CASSSGTSGYEQYF. CDR3 nucleotides: TGTGCCAGCAGTTCGGGGACTAGCGGCTACGAGCAGTACTTC. The V call is TRBV6-5, the J call TRBJ2-7; 11 bases fit TRBD2. Trimming took 4 bases from V and 3 from J; bases not matched to a gene: 2. Looked up from germline, CDR1 is MNHEY and CDR2 is SVGAGI. The CDR3 loop spans 14 amino acids.

This clone was found once. This sequence joins TRBV6-6 and TRBJ2-5; possibly TRBD2 for D (5 bases). V lost 4 bases to trimming and J lost 2 bases, with 14 bases between them. Germline CDR1 and CDR2: MNHNY and SVGAGI (reference sequence). CDR3 length: 15 amino acids. This CDR3 reads CASSSTGLDQETQYF. CDR3 coding DNA: TGTGCCAGCAGTTCCACCGGACTTGATCAAGAGACCCAGTACTTC.

This clone rates as medium-sized. The chain is built from TRBV2 and TRBJ2-7; TRBD2 matches 13 bases. This CDR3 region has 20 residues. V gave up 10 bases and J gave up 1 base; unmatched junction bases: 22. The germline CDR1 and CDR2 sequences are SNHLY and FYNNEI. The CDR3 loop reads CATGGRLAGGQALNSYEQYF. The CDR3 DNA reads TGTGCCACCGGGGGCCGACTAGCGGGGGGCCAAGCGCTAAATTCCTACGAGCAGTACTTC.

The gene calls are TRBV28 and TRBJ1-4; no clear D. CDR1 is MDHEN and CDR2 is SYDVKM in the germline V gene. The CDR3 contains 14 residues. V was shortened by 5 bases and J by 8 bases, with 15 bases between the two germline ends. In DNA form, the CDR3 reads TGTGCCAGCAGTCCCTTCCGAACGGACGAAAAACTGTTTTTT. This codes for CASSPFRTDEKLFF.

The chain has TRBV11-2 and TRBJ2-3; D remains unclear. Trimming took 3 bases from V and 2 from J, leaving 12 bases between them. From germline, CDR1 is SGHAT and CDR2 FQNNGV. The CDR3 totals 15 residues. This CDR3 reads CASSLGGGLTDTQYF. CDR3 in DNA: TGTGCCAGCAGCTTGGGTGGCGGCCTCACAGATACGCAGTATTTT.

This chain joins TRBV4-2 and TRBJ2-2; possible D gene TRBD1, 6 bases. Germline V CDR1 and CDR2: LGHNA, YNFKEQ. The CDR3 totals 15 residues. V lost 4 bases, J lost 5 bases, and 14 bases lay in between. The CDR3 sequence is CASSPGPGETGELFF. CDR3 in DNA: TGTGCCAGCAGCCCCGGACCAGGGGAAACCGGGGAGCTGTTTTTT.

A few counts support this clone. This rearrangement joins TRBV9 to TRBJ2-5, with D perhaps being TRBD1 or TRBD2 (5 bases each). The V end lost 4 bases, the J end lost 3 bases, and 16 bases lay between the germline ends. CDR1 and CDR2 (germline): SGDLS, YYNGEE. The CDR3 runs to 15 residues. CDR3 protein: CASSPHTGPKETQYF. Written as DNA, the CDR3 is TGTGCCAGCAGCCCACACACGGGGCCTAAAGAGACCCAGTACTTC.

The V and J genes are TRBV9 and TRBJ2-2, with TRBD1 identical over 11 bases. The ends lost 4 bases at V and 4 bases at J; junction bases unmatched: 9. The CDR3 length is 17 residues. Germline V gene data show CDR1 as SGDLS and CDR2 as YYNGEE. This chain's CDR3 is CASSPILGTGGTGELFF. The CDR3 DNA reads as TGTGCCAGCAGCCCAATCCTCGGGACAGGGGGCACCGGGGAGCTGTTTTTT.

The chain couples TRBV4-1 to TRBJ1-5, with D possibly matching TRBD1 (5 bases). V was clipped by 2 bases and J by 4 bases, with 12 bases between them. CDR1 MGHRA and CDR2 YSYEKL come from the germline V gene. The CDR3 consists of 15 residues. In nucleotides, the CDR3 is TGCGCCAGCAGCCAACCGGGGACTCTTAATCAGCCCCAGCATTTT. Protein sequence: CASSQPGTLNQPQHF.

The genes are TRBV6-1 and TRBJ1-2; 7 nucleotides agree with TRBD1. The trim removed 1 base at V and 4 bases at J, leaving 6 bases unmatched. The CDR3 extends over 15 amino acids. The germline gives CDR1 MNHNS, CDR2 SASEGT. DNA for the CDR3: TGTGCCAGCAGTGAAGGCGTAGGGGGCGGCTATGGCTACACCTTC. Translated, it gives CASSEGVGGGYGYTF.

The genes are TRBV19 and TRBJ2-5; tentative D call: TRBD1 (5 bases). The CDR3 has 14 amino acids. Trimming left V 3 bases short and J 0 bases short, with 8 bases between. Germline CDR1 is LNHDA and CDR2 is SQIVND (reference sequence). CDR3 amino acids: CASSILTDQETQYF. The CDR3 DNA is TGTGCCAGTAGTATCCTGACAGACCAAGAGACCCAGTACTTC.

The V and J genes are TRBV4-3 and TRBJ2-1; TRBD1 agrees at 9 bases. The germline CDR1 and CDR2 sequences are LGHNA and YSLEER. Unmatched junction bases numbered 8, after V lost 4 bases and J lost 7 bases. This CDR3 is 15 amino acids long. The CDR3 DNA follows: TGCGCCAGCAGCCCCGTAGGGACAGGGAAGAATGAGCAGTTCTTC. Its protein product is CASSPVGTGKNEQFF.

The chain combines TRBV19 with TRBJ1-2, with D maybe TRBD1 (5 bases). V dropped 6 bases and J dropped 6 bases, with 14 bases sitting between them. The germline V gene has CDR1 LNHDA and CDR2 SQIVND (reference sequence). The CDR3 runs to 13 residues. CDR3: CASRGASPNGYTF. The CDR3 coding sequence is TGTGCCAGTAGAGGGGCGAGCCCGAATGGCTACACCTTC.

The genes are TRBV4-1 and TRBJ2-3; the match to TRBD2 covers 12 bases. Germline lookup yields CDR1 MGHRA and CDR2 YSYEKL. V trimming: 4 bases; J trimming: 4 bases; junction bases outside the gene matches: 6. CDR3 length equals 16 residues. CDR3 region: CASSLTSGGFADTQYF. CDR3 DNA sequence: TGCGCCAGCAGCCTCACTAGCGGGGGGTTCGCAGATACGCAGTATTTT.

V and J are TRBV25-1 and TRBJ2-2; D is unresolved. There are 17 residues in the CDR3. Germline V gene lookup returns CDR1 MGHDK and CDR2 SYGVNS. Trimming took 0 bases from V and 1 from J, leaving 12 bases between them. The CDR3 protein is CASSEYYMGLNTGELFF. CDR3 sequence (DNA): TGTGCCAGCAGTGAATATTATATGGGCTTGAACACCGGGGAGCTGTTTTTT.

J is TRBJ1-1 and V is TRBV11-2; 8 bases agree with TRBD1. The J segment lost 5 bases and the V segment lost 1 base, leaving 3 bases of the junction unmatched. Per germline, CDR1 SGHAT and CDR2 FQNNGV. The CDR3 totals 14 residues. The CDR3 nucleotides are TGTGCCAGCAGCTTAGGCCAGGGGGCGACTGAAGCTTTCTTT. This sequence encodes CASSLGQGATEAFF.

V is TRBV7-9 and J is TRBJ1-4, with D uncertain. The V gene lost 6 bases and the J gene lost 2 bases, with 10 bases spanning the gap. This CDR3 region has 14 residues. CDR1 and CDR2 from the germline V gene are SEHNR and FQNEAQ (reference sequence). Written as DNA, the CDR3 is TGTGCCAGCAGGCCCGTAGGGACTAATGAAAAACTGTTTTTT. It codes for CASRPVGTNEKLFF.

The rearrangement joins TRBV13 to TRBJ2-3; D remains ambiguous. Between the trimmed V and J ends, which lost 5 bases and 0 bases, there was a span of 6 bases. Germline V gene sequence: CDR1 PRHDT, CDR2 FYEKMQ (reference sequence). There are 13 residues in the CDR3. The CDR3, as DNA: TGTGCCAGCAGCCTTGACAGCACAGATACGCAGTATTTT. Translation gives CASSLDSTDTQYF.

This clone has a handful of counts. Relative to the germline gene, one junction end is altered; a read error may explain this. The chain employs TRBV15 and TRBJ2-5; 8 bases agree with TRBD1. CDR3 size: 15 residues. Germline values: CDR1 LNHNV, CDR2 YYDKDF (reference sequence). CDR3 in DNA: TGTGCCACCAGCATACTACAGGACAGGGAAGAGGCCCAGTACTTC. It is translated as CATSILQDREEAQYF.